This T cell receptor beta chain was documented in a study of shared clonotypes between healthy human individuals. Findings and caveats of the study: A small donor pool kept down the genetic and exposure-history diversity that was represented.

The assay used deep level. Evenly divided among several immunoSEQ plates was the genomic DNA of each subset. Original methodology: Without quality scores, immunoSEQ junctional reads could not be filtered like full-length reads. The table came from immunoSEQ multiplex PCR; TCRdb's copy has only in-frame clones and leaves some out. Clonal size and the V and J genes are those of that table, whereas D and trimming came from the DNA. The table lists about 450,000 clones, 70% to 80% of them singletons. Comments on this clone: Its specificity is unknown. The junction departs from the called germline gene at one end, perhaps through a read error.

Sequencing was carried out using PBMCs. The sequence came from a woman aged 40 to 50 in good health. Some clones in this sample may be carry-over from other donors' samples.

CDR3 in DNA: TGTGCCAGCAGGCGCCCGGGACAGGGGAACTCTGAAGCTTTCTTT. Encoded protein: CASRRPGQGNSEAFF. The chain couples TRBV7-2 to TRBJ1-1; the match to TRBD1 covers 10 bases. Per the germline V gene, CDR1 is SGHTA and CDR2 is FQGNSA. The CDR3 totals 15 residues.